This entry is about one T cell receptor beta chain. This CDR3 has 14 amino acids. Germline CDR1 LGHDT, CDR2 YNNKEL (reference sequence). After removal of 0 bases from V and 6 bases from J, the junction contained 3 bases not matched to a gene. This entry comes from a study of blood T cell repertoires in COVID-19. Study background: Samples representing acute and convalescent COVID-19 were sourced from the United States, Italy and Spain. T cells, B-cell-depleted T cells, or PBMCs provided the cDNA or gDNA that served as material.

As originally analysed: For nucleated cells, counts were estimated from reference gene primer amplification. The assay was immunoSEQ multiplex PCR, and TCRdb's table has in-frame clones only and misses some. V, J and clone size are those of that table, while D and trimming were read from the DNA. The data hold 300,000 or so clones, with about 87% observed a single time. The sample comprised peripheral blood. This receptor was obtained from a woman aged 25 to 39 who had recovered from COVID-19. This rearrangement joins TRBV3-1 (or the pseudogene TRBV3-2) to TRBJ2-3; 7 bases match TRBD1. The CDR3 nucleotides are TGTGCCAGCAGCCAAGATCCACAGGGGGATACGCAGTATTTT. It codes for CASSQDPQGDTQYF.